The clone carrying this TCR beta chain turned up a few times. Its cognate antigen is unknown. The junction departs from the called germline gene at one end, perhaps through a read error. Prepared TCR beta cDNA libraries contained unique molecular identifiers. TCRdb redid the calling of the PCR reads with MiXCR, one entry per CDR3 protein. The sample has about 400,000 distinct CDR3 sequences, around 37% seen once. These data are taken from a study of post-analysis software for immune sequencing data. Whole-study results and caveats: Under the F measure, samples that were prepared in one batch clustered strongly together. Multiple sclerosis patients had significantly lower normalized Chao1 diversity than controls. Roughly 5 TRBV segments were significantly more frequent in patients than in controls. TRBV5-6, TRBV5-1 and TRBV20-1 were among these segments.

Germline V gene lookup returns CDR1 MDHEN and CDR2 SYDVKM. There are 11 residues in the CDR3. This receptor was obtained from a girl aged 10-17 years with multiple sclerosis. The sequencing input was blood. The gene calls are TRBV28 and TRBJ2-5; 9 bases are a match to TRBD1. CDR3: CACSMGQGQYF. The CDR3 coding sequence is TGTGCCTGCAGTATGGGACAGGGCCAGTACTTC. The variable domain in full, with the rest retrieved from reference TRBV28 and TRBJ2-5, is DVKVTQSSRYLVKRTGEKVFLECVQDMDHENMFWYRQDPGLGLRLIYFSYDVKMKEKGDIPEGYSVSREKKERFSLILESASTNQTSMYLCACSMGQGQYFGPGTRLLVL.